Listed here is a single TCR beta chain. Its specificity is unknown. Separation from the roughly 690-subject first cohort characterized the roughly 120-subject validation cohort, to which the donors belonged. The assay was immunoSEQ multiplex PCR, and TCRdb's table has in-frame clones only and misses some. The profile shows some 130,000 clones, 85% to 90% of them singletons. The sample originates from a study of cytomegalovirus exposure and HLA in healthy donors. Study information: The roughly 120 validation repertoires, a later analysis reported, used the same platform as the approximately 730 repertoires from the first cohort. Study-wide results and limits: The study recorded over 150 TCR beta chains that were cytomegalovirus-associated. TCR sequences were mostly rare, though some public TCRs occurred in many donors.

V was shortened by 3 bases and J by 2 bases, with 15 bases between the two germline ends. Germline V gene lookup returns CDR1 MDHEN and CDR2 SYDVKM. The CDR3 extends over 16 amino acids. The sequenced sample consisted of PBMCs. This clonotype originated in a woman younger than 30 in good health and CMV-seropositive. The V gene is TRBV28, the J gene TRBJ2-3, with D maybe TRBD2 (6 bases). This CDR3 is CASSFLRDGNTDTQYF. CDR3 sequence (DNA): TGTGCCAGCAGTTTTCTGCGGGACGGGAACACAGATACGCAGTATTTT. The whole variable domain, remainder taken from reference TRBV28 and TRBJ2-3, is DVKVTQSSRYLVKRTGEKVFLECVQDMDHENMFWYRQDPGLGLRLIYFSYDVKMKEKGDIPEGYSVSREKKERFSLILESASTNQTSMYLCASSFLRDGNTDTQYFGPGTRLTVL.